Sequencing of this T cell receptor beta chain was carried out in a study of low-dose radiotherapy and immunotherapy resistance in tumors. Background on the study: Cohort 1 patients were irradiated with 0.5 Gy fractions every 2 weeks to 6.5 Gy total.

Nivolumab, ipilimumab, aspirin, low-dose cyclophosphamide and low-dose radiotherapy were given to donors. Qualifying patients carried advanced solid tumors devoid of tumor-infiltrating lymphocytes. This CDR3 is built from 15 residues. With 1 base removed from V and 2 bases from J, the gap between germline ends came to 12 bases. Germline V gene data show CDR1 as SGHTA and CDR2 as FQGNSA. Priming of first-strand cDNA relied on TRAV- and TRBV-specific primers (covering alpha and beta chains). The PCR that amplified TCRs ran for roughly 20 cycles, relying on a constant-region primer and a V-primer adapter. TCRdb reprocessed the reads via MiXCR and lists one record per CDR3 protein. The table records 6,500 to 8,500 distinct CDR3 sequences, approximately 82% of them present only once.

This sequence originates from a human donor with advanced metastatic prostate, ovarian, gallbladder or colorectal cancer (not recorded which). This table probably holds off-target reads from a library built for another chain. This chain connects TRBV7-2 to TRBJ2-7; either TRBD1 or TRBD2 may fit D (5 bases each). CDR3 sequence: CASSLGLGTTYEQYF. The CDR3 region has the DNA TGTGCCAGCAGCTTAGGGCTCGGGACCACCTACGAGCAGTACTTC.